This TCR beta chain was identified in a study of preoperative IRX-2 immunotherapy in early breast cancer. Libraries were prepared by immunoSEQ multiplex PCR; TCRdb keeps only in-frame clonotypes and omits some of them. Of 35,000 to 45,000 clones detected, roughly 80% appear once; the ten largest clones hold approximately 1.1%. V dropped 6 bases and J dropped 2 bases, with 10 bases sitting between them. This CDR3 is 14 amino acids long. CDR1 is MNHGY, CDR2 SAAAGT, per germline. Described treatment: preoperative locoregional IRX-2 cytokine immunotherapy. Patients received preoperative, locoregional IRX-2 cytokine immunotherapy in a phase Ib study.

The sequencing here drew on tumor tissue, taken after IRX-2 immunotherapy. This sequence joins TRBV6-8 and TRBJ1-4, with a possible D match to TRBD1 (5 bases). This receptor was identified in a human donor with breast cancer. The CDR3 bases are TGTGCCAGCAGGAGGGGTTGGACTAATGAAAAACTGTTTTTT. Amino acids: CASRRGWTNEKLFF.